The entry below gives a single T cell receptor beta chain sequence along with its context. The V and J ends lost 3 bases and 1 base respectively, with 13 bases between them. Germline V gene sequence: CDR1 KGHSH, CDR2 LQKENI. The CDR3 runs 16 residues. These data originate in a study of shared clonotypes between healthy human individuals. Donors were healthy HIV-negative adults without recent acute infections or vaccinations. Sorted-subset replicate PCR reactions contained roughly 200 ng DNA, corresponding to about 30,000 T cell genomes. Sequencing was performed with immunoSEQ multiplex PCR; in TCRdb, only in-frame clones are kept and a portion is missing. The table shows about 2.4 million clones, with more than 90% occurring only once.

The V gene is TRBV18, the J gene TRBJ1-5, with TRBD1 as a possible D gene (5 bases). This clonotype was sampled from a man between 18 and 29 years old in good health. The sample comprised naive CD4+ T cells sorted from blood. Stated subset: CD45RA+ positively selected. The CDR3 DNA follows: TGTGCCAGCTCACCGCAGGGAGGACGGAGCAATCAGCCCCAGCATTTT. This encodes CASSPQGGRSNQPQHF.